This section outlines one T cell receptor beta chain sequence together with its context. V lost 4 bases, J lost 1 base, and 11 bases lay in between. Germline CDR1 SNHLY, CDR2 FYNNEI. The CDR3 covers 15 residues. This entry comes from a study of blood T cell repertoires in COVID-19. For the study at large: Acute and convalescent COVID-19 samples came from the United States, Italy and Spain.

Per the original data handling: Reference gene primer amplification gave estimated nucleated cell counts. Assay: immunoSEQ multiplex PCR; the TCRdb copy retains only in-frame clones and omits some. D and trimming were read from the DNA, whereas the V and J calls and clone size are those reported in that table. The profile shows about 75,000 clones, 60% to 85% of them singletons. The chain links TRBV2 to TRBJ1-5; D gene ambiguous. The sample was peripheral blood. This clonotype was obtained from a woman of 80 years or more with active or convalescent COVID-19. CDR3 bases: TGTGCCAGCAGTGTTGAGTCGGGGAGCAATCAGCCCCAGCATTTT. Protein: CASSVESGSNQPQHF.